This T cell receptor beta chain was identified during a study of shared clonotypes between healthy human individuals. Germline-derived CDR1 and CDR2 are SGHDT and YYEEEE. The CDR3 consists of 14 residues. Trimming left V 2 bases short and J 2 bases short, with 11 bases between. Naive CD8 populations comprised CD45RO-negative cells positively selected for CCR7, excluding terminally differentiated effector memory CD45RA+ cells. Clones were sequenced by immunoSEQ multiplex PCR, and TCRdb holds only the in-frame ones, with some missing. The data hold approximately 2,200,000 clones, with under 95% observed a single time.

The source of this sequence is a man between 18 and 29 years old in good health. Some clones in this sample may be carry-over from other donors' samples. Specimen: naive CD8+ T cells from PBMCs. This chain uses TRBV5-6 with TRBJ2-7; D possibly corresponds to TRBD1 (6 bases). CDR3: CASSFSGTPYEQYF. In DNA, the CDR3 is TGTGCCAGCAGCTTCTCCGGGACACCCTACGAGCAGTACTTC.